This T cell receptor beta chain is drawn from a study of blood T cell repertoires in COVID-19. Background on the study: T cells, B-cell-depleted T cells, or PBMCs supplied cDNA or gDNA.

As originally analysed: Amplification of reference gene primers was used by the study to estimate nucleated cell counts. The method was immunoSEQ multiplex PCR; TCRdb's version includes in-frame clones alone and lacks a portion of them. V, J and clone size reflect that table, while D and trimming were determined from the DNA. This sample has some 150,000 clones, with 70% to 85% found just once. The CDR3 sequence is 16 residues long. Per the germline V gene, CDR1 is KGHSH and CDR2 is LQKENI. V gave up 3 bases and J gave up 4 bases; unmatched junction bases: 8. The study drew participants aged about 18 to 89 years from some 23 US areas.

The V gene is TRBV18, the J gene TRBJ1-5, with TRBD1 matching 8 bases. The sequenced sample was PBMCs or T cells enriched from blood (not recorded which). The receptor's source is a man aged 50 to 59 who had recovered from COVID-19. DNA of the CDR3: TGTGCCAGCTCACCTGGGGGGACAGGACCGAATCAGCCCCAGCATTTT. This translates into CASSPGGTGPNQPQHF.